The 18 T cell receptor beta chains in this list originate from one sample, sequenced in a study of T cell changes during pregnancy in multiple sclerosis. The repertoire was sequenced with immunoSEQ multiplex PCR; TCRdb's copy has only in-frame clones and lacks some. Of over 60,000 clones listed, around 91% were seen once; the top ten hold less than 0.85%. The input for sequencing was peripheral blood, taken in the third trimester of pregnancy. These TCRs come from a female donor in good health, enrolled as a control in a pregnancy study.

The chain uses TRBV2 and TRBJ2-7; TRBD2 might be the D (7 bases). Germline CDR1 SNHLY, CDR2 FYNNEI. The CDR3 is 12 amino acids. V was trimmed by 9 bases and J by 4 bases, leaving 13 bases between them. CDR3 sequence reads: CASRAGAYEQYF. The CDR3 DNA reads TGTGCCAGTCGGGCGGGGGCGTACGAGCAGTACTTC.

The rearrangement uses TRBV10-3 and TRBJ2-5, with 13 bases identical to TRBD2. Unmatched junction bases numbered 4, after V lost 2 bases and J lost 4 bases. Germline V gives CDR1 ENHRY, CDR2 SYGVKD. CDR3 length: 16 residues. The CDR3 nucleotides read TGTGCCATCAGTGAGGCACTAGCGGGGGGGCGAGAGACCCAGTACTTC. As protein: CAISEALAGGRETQYF.

The rearrangement links TRBV27 to TRBJ1-3, with D possibly being TRBD1 (6 bases). CDR1 MNHEY and CDR2 SMNVEV come from the germline V gene (reference sequence). The germline V and J ends were trimmed by 6 bases and 0 bases, with 18 bases remaining between them. The CDR3 spans 17 residues. In nucleotides, the CDR3 is TGTGCCAGCAGCCTGACAAACGACAGGAGCTCTGGAAACACCATATATTTT. Translated, it gives CASSLTNDRSSGNTIYF.

On this clone: At one end the junction does not follow the germline gene, possibly because of a read error. The chain has TRBV7-7 and TRBJ2-5; D is undetermined. Germline lookup yields CDR1 SSHAT and CDR2 FNYEAQ (reference sequence). This CDR3 region has 15 residues. The CDR3: CASSLVLGSQETQYF. The CDR3 DNA follows: TGTGCTAGCAGCTTAGTCCTCGGTTCACAAGAGACCCAGTACTTC.

This rearrangement joins TRBV5-6 to TRBJ1-1; D may be TRBD1 (6 bases). The CDR3 consists of 18 residues. The V end was cut by 0 bases, the J end by 0 bases, with 18 bases between. The V gene's germline CDR1 is SGHDT and CDR2 YYEEEE. CDR3 loop: CASSLARGQRTMNTEAFF. The DNA for the CDR3 is TGTGCCAGCAGCTTGGCACGCGGACAGCGAACCATGAACACTGAAGCTTTCTTT.

The V gene is TRBV5-1, the J gene TRBJ1-3; no reliable D call. Trimming removed 7 bases from V and 4 bases from J, with 6 bases in between. CDR1 SGHRS and CDR2 YFSETQ come from the germline V gene. The CDR3 is made up of 11 amino acids. The CDR3 sequence: CASSPGNTIYF. The CDR3 DNA is TGCGCCAGCTCCCCAGGAAACACCATATATTTT.

This chain joins TRBV7-9 and TRBJ1-1; TRBD1 might be the D (6 bases). Trimming cost V 5 bases and J 4 bases, with 11 bases left between them. There are 13 residues in the CDR3. From germline, CDR1 is SEHNR and CDR2 FQNEAQ (reference sequence). Here the CDR3 reads CASSPQGGTEAFF. For the CDR3, the DNA is TGTGCCAGCAGCCCGCAAGGGGGCACTGAAGCTTTCTTT.

J is TRBJ1-1 and V is TRBV5-4; TRBD1 might be the D (6 bases). Trimming stripped 4 bases from V and 4 bases from J, with 20 bases between. From germline, CDR1 is SGHNT and CDR2 YYREEE (reference sequence). The CDR3 is 16 residues long. The CDR3 sequence: CASSLRLGRGGTEAFF. The CDR3 DNA sequence: TGTGCCAGCAGCCTCCGGCTGGGCAGGGGTGGCACTGAAGCTTTCTTT.

This clone occurred once. The gene calls are TRBV7-9 and TRBJ2-7; 10 bases agree with TRBD2. V shed 3 bases, J shed 6 bases, and the junction held 11 bases outside the gene matches. From germline, CDR1 is SEHNR and CDR2 FQNEAQ (reference sequence). The CDR3 sequence is 16 residues long. For the CDR3, the DNA is TGTGCCAGCAGCTTCGCCGGACTAGCGGCACCCGGCGAGCAGTACTTC. It is translated as CASSFAGLAAPGEQYF.

The chain employs TRBV6-5 and TRBJ2-2; D is unclear. The ends were cut back, 6 bases at V and 0 bases at J, with 11 bases in the middle. Germline values: CDR1 MNHEY, CDR2 SVGAGI. The CDR3 contains 15 residues. In DNA form, the CDR3 reads TGTGCCAGCAGCCTCTCCGGGTCGAACACCGGGGAGCTGTTTTTT. Translation: CASSLSGSNTGELFF.

The V gene is TRBV6-5, the J gene TRBJ2-1; possible D gene TRBD2, 6 bases. This CDR3 is 16 amino acids long. Germline CDR1 and CDR2: MNHEY and SVGAGI. V was clipped by 4 bases and J by 7 bases, with 20 bases between them. The CDR3 DNA reads TGTGCCAGCAGTTCCCCCCGTGGAGGGGTACCGAATGAGCAGTTCTTC. Its protein is CASSSPRGGVPNEQFF.

The chain couples TRBV15 to TRBJ2-1; D is unresolved. Deletions cut 0 bases from V and 7 bases from J, with 13 bases between. CDR3 size: 15 residues. CDR1 and CDR2 from the germline V gene are LNHNV and YYDKDF (reference sequence). DNA of the CDR3: TGTGCCACCAGCAGAGATCCAACTCTCGGGAATGAGCAGTTCTTC. Translation gives CATSRDPTLGNEQFF.

The genes are TRBV5-1 and TRBJ1-6; weak D call: TRBD1 (6 bases). The V end lost 1 base, the J end lost 7 bases, and 18 bases lay between the germline ends. The length of the CDR3 is 17 residues. The germline gives CDR1 SGHRS, CDR2 YFSETQ. The CDR3 loop is CASSLSGEVVTNSPLHF. The CDR3 DNA is TGCGCCAGCAGCTTGTCAGGGGAAGTAGTGACGAATTCACCCCTCCACTTT. Drawing the rest from reference TRBV5-1 and TRBJ1-6, the complete variable domain is KAGVTQTPRYLIKTRGQQVTLSCSPISGHRSVSWYQQTPGQGLQFLFEYFSETQRNKGNFPGRFSGRQFSNSRSEMNVSTLELGDSALYLCASSLSGEVVTNSPLHFGNGTRLTVT.

The chain employs TRBV7-2 and TRBJ1-5; D gene uncertain. The CDR3 totals 15 residues. The V end lost 5 bases, the J end lost 1 base, and 12 bases lay between the germline ends. The germline V gene has CDR1 SGHTA and CDR2 FQGNSA. The CDR3 DNA is TGTGCCAGCAGCCCGGACCCGGGGAGCAATCAGCCCCAGCATTTT. It yields the protein CASSPDPGSNQPQHF.

This chain connects TRBV7-2 to TRBJ2-7, with D possibly being TRBD2 (6 bases). Trimming took off 2 bases at V and 4 bases at J, with 12 bases between the two ends. This CDR3 spans 14 amino acids. Germline CDR1 SGHTA, CDR2 FQGNSA. DNA of the CDR3: TGTGCCAGCAGCTTACTGGGGACTCCTTACGAGCAGTACTTC. Translated: CASSLLGTPYEQYF.

The chain employs TRBV11-1 and TRBJ2-1; 12 nucleotides align to TRBD2. The germline CDR1 and CDR2 sequences are SGHAT and FQDESV (reference sequence). With 0 bases clipped from V and 10 bases from J, the junction kept 10 bases outside the gene matches. The CDR3 is 17 amino acids. The CDR3, as DNA: TGTGCCAGCAGCTTAGCGTTTCTAGCGGGGGGGCCAGGGGAGCAGTTCTTC. It codes for CASSLAFLAGGPGEQFF. The whole variable domain, filled in from reference TRBV11-1 and TRBJ2-1, reads EAEVAQSPRYKITEKSQAVAFWCDPISGHATLYWYRQILGQGPELLVQFQDESVVDDSQLPKDRFSAERLKGVDSTLKIQPAELGDSAMYLCASSLAFLAGGPGEQFFGPGTRLTVL.

The chain couples TRBV30 to TRBJ2-7, with D perhaps matching TRBD2 (5 bases). Germline V gene data show CDR1 as GTSNPN and CDR2 as SVGIG (reference sequence). V lost 1 base and J 2 bases, leaving 9 bases between the germline ends. The CDR3 loop spans 13 amino acids. The CDR3 region has the DNA TGTGCCTGGAGTGCGGACTCCGCCTACGAGCAGTACTTC. It is translated as CAWSADSAYEQYF.

CDR3: CARIHPAPPNREGYTF. DNA for the CDR3: TGTGCCAGAATCCACCCCGCTCCTCCGAACCGTGAGGGCTACACCTTC. The V call is TRBV5-3, the J call TRBJ1-2; D unclear. TRBV5-3 counts as an open reading frame of uncertain function. The CDR3 loop spans 16 amino acids. Trimming took 6 bases from V and 8 from J, leaving 26 bases between them.